This T cell receptor (beta chain) was recovered during a study of regulatory T cells in long-lasting Graves disease. Only one count was recorded for this clonotype. Its antigen is not known. Specified time point: newly diagnosed GD, antithyroid drugs for less than 3 months. RNA extracted from PBMCs served as the sequencing template. EDTA tubes received around 9.9 milliliters of collected peripheral blood. Trimming cost V 3 bases and J 4 bases, with 4 bases left between them. The CDR3 contains 11 residues. Germline V gives CDR1 SQVTM, CDR2 ANQGSEA. Regarding the study as a whole: Patients with persistent Graves' had lower TCR diversity than newly diagnosed patients.

CDR3-region Arm-PCR and iRepertoire HTBI primers produced the TCR beta libraries. TCRdb reanalysed the multiplex PCR reads using MiXCR and keeps one entry per CDR3 protein. The table has 350,000 to 500,000 distinct CDR3 sequences, roughly 17% seen once; the top ten hold 23%. These data also formed part of another study, on T cells in Graves' hyperthyroidism and ophthalmopathy. That study reports: In blood, most of the thyroid clonotypes expanded above 0.001 were also present.

The sequences come from peripheral blood mononuclear cells (PBMCs), collected at new diagnosis, from a patient treated with antithyroid drugs. The sequence was collected from a young woman with Graves disease. This chain joins TRBV29-1 and TRBJ1-3; D unclear. The CDR3 loop is CSVDRGNTIYF. Here the CDR3 DNA reads TGCAGCGTTGACCGGGGAAACACCATATATTTT.